The clone carrying this T cell receptor (beta chain) has only one observation. The antigen is not known. These data belong to a study of glioma-infiltrating T cells after dendritic cell vaccination. Generated by immunoSEQ multiplex PCR, the TCRdb table keeps only in-frame clones and is missing some. Here the sample spans nearly 85,000 clones, about 90% being singletons. Points from the study as a whole: Only a small number of patients had complete blood and tumor samples.

All glioblastoma patients lacked an isocitrate dehydrogenase mutation. V shed 4 bases and J 5 bases; nucleotides not matched to a gene: 5. Germline CDR1 is SGDLS and CDR2 is YYNGEE. The CDR3 is 15 residues long. V gene TRBV9 combines with J gene TRBJ2-1, with 11 bases lining up with TRBD2. The material sequenced was blood, taken before dendritic cell vaccination. The receptor was derived from a human donor with glioblastoma. The CDR3 DNA reads TGTGCCAGCAGCTCCCGACTAGCGGGAAACAATGAGCAGTTCTTC. Translated, it gives CASSSRLAGNNEQFF.